Listed below are T cell receptor beta chains from one sample, sequenced in a study of blood T cell repertoires in COVID-19. Clones were sequenced by immunoSEQ multiplex PCR, and TCRdb holds only the in-frame ones, with some missing. The table shows 180,000 or so clones, with approximately 86% occurring only once. Sequencing was done on a sample of peripheral blood. Every receptor here comes from a man between 65 and 80 years old with acute or convalescent COVID-19. Both conserved end residues are part of each CDR3. Each record gives: clone size, V gene, D gene, J gene, CDR3 DNA, CDR3 protein. A D gene is named only where the DNA matches it firmly. Where a row states a size, it is once, few, many or the class of an expanded clone; other rows omit it.

clone_size: -; v_call: TRBV4-1; d_call: -; j_call: TRBJ2-5; cdr3_nt: TGCGCCAGCAGCCAAGATGTGGCTGCAGGGTGGGCCCAGTACTTC; cdr3_aa: CASSQDVAAGWAQYF
clone_size: -; v_call: TRBV7-2; d_call: -; j_call: TRBJ2-1; cdr3_nt: TGTGCCAGCAGCTTAACGGGGGGCAGCTACAATGAGCAGTTCTTC; cdr3_aa: CASSLTGGSYNEQFF
clone_size: -; v_call: TRBV11-2; d_call: -; j_call: TRBJ1-1; cdr3_nt: TGTGCCAGCAGCTTAGAGGAGGGGTGGACTGAAGCTTTCTTT; cdr3_aa: CASSLEEGWTEAFF
clone_size: few; v_call: TRBV5-1; d_call: -; j_call: TRBJ2-5; cdr3_nt: TGCGCCAGCAGCCGGGAGGGACAGGGAGGAGGAGAGACCCAGTACTTC; cdr3_aa: CASSREGQGGGETQYF
clone_size: -; v_call: TRBV5-4; d_call: TRBD2; j_call: TRBJ2-2; cdr3_nt: TGTGCCAGCAGCCCCCGGACTAGCGGCACCGGGGAGCTGTTTTTT; cdr3_aa: CASSPRTSGTGELFF
clone_size: -; v_call: TRBV30; d_call: TRBD2; j_call: TRBJ2-7; cdr3_nt: TGTGCCTGCGGGGGGGGCGAGCAGTACTTC; cdr3_aa: CACGGGEQYF
clone_size: -; v_call: TRBV5-1; d_call: -; j_call: TRBJ1-2; cdr3_nt: TGCGCCAGCAGCTCCCAGGCGAATAACTATGGCTACACCTTC; cdr3_aa: CASSSQANNYGYTF
clone_size: -; v_call: TRBV7-3; d_call: -; j_call: TRBJ2-3; cdr3_nt: TGTGCCAGCAATAACAGAGAGGGAGATACGCAGTATTTT; cdr3_aa: CASNNREGDTQYF
clone_size: -; v_call: TRBV5-1; d_call: -; j_call: TRBJ1-1; cdr3_nt: TGCGCCAGCAGCGTCGGACGGGATTCTGAAGCTTTCTTT; cdr3_aa: CASSVGRDSEAFF
clone_size: -; v_call: TRBV28; d_call: TRBD1; j_call: TRBJ2-5; cdr3_nt: TGTGCCAGCAGTCCCAAGACCCGACGGGACAGGGTATTGGTAGGAACCCAGTACTTC; cdr3_aa: CASSPKTRRDRVLVGTQYF
clone_size: -; v_call: TRBV21-1; d_call: -; j_call: TRBJ1-5; cdr3_nt: TGTGCCAGCGTGGGCCTCTATAGCAATCAGCCCCAGCATTTT; cdr3_aa: CASVGLYSNQPQHF
clone_size: -; v_call: TRBV11-2; d_call: -; j_call: TRBJ1-2; cdr3_nt: TGTGCCAGCAGCTTAAGCTATCCGTCAAACTATGGCTACACCTTC; cdr3_aa: CASSLSYPSNYGYTF
clone_size: -; v_call: TRBV5-4; d_call: -; j_call: TRBJ2-1; cdr3_nt: TGTGCCAGCAGTGCTCAGCGGGAGCAGTTCTTC; cdr3_aa: CASSAQREQFF
clone_size: -; v_call: TRBV4-1; d_call: -; j_call: TRBJ1-2; cdr3_nt: TGCGCCAGCAGCCAAGGGCCCGGGGGTGAGGGGCGCGACTATGGCTACACCTTC; cdr3_aa: CASSQGPGGEGRDYGYTF
clone_size: -; v_call: TRBV9; d_call: -; j_call: TRBJ1-2; cdr3_nt: TGTGCCAGCAGCGACAGGGACCTCTTCTATGGCTACACCTTC; cdr3_aa: CASSDRDLFYGYTF
clone_size: -; v_call: TRBV28; d_call: -; j_call: TRBJ2-3; cdr3_nt: TGTGCCAGCACCCCACCGGGTTCAGATACGCAGTATTTT; cdr3_aa: CASTPPGSDTQYF
clone_size: -; v_call: TRBV12-5; d_call: -; j_call: TRBJ1-5; cdr3_nt: TGTGCTAGTGGTTTGCCTTACAGTGGTCATCAGCCCCAGCATTTT; cdr3_aa: CASGLPYSGHQPQHF
clone_size: once; v_call: TRBV18; d_call: TRBD1; j_call: TRBJ2-3; cdr3_nt: TGTGCCAGCTCACCGTACCGGGACAGACCCACAGATACGCAGTATTTT; cdr3_aa: CASSPYRDRPTDTQYF
clone_size: -; v_call: TRBV11-2; d_call: -; j_call: TRBJ2-1; cdr3_nt: TGTGCCAGCAGCTTGAGAAACAATGAGCAGTTCTTC; cdr3_aa: CASSLRNNEQFF
clone_size: -; v_call: TRBV28; d_call: -; j_call: TRBJ1-1; cdr3_nt: TGTGCCAGCAGTTTATTGACAACAAACACTGAAGCTTTCTTT; cdr3_aa: CASSLLTTNTEAFF
clone_size: -; v_call: TRBV7-8; d_call: -; j_call: TRBJ1-1; cdr3_nt: TGTGCCAGCAGCTCGTGGACAGTTACTGAAGCTTTCTTT; cdr3_aa: CASSSWTVTEAFF
clone_size: -; v_call: TRBV27; d_call: -; j_call: TRBJ1-3; cdr3_nt: TGTGCCAGCGGCCCCAGGGGTTCGGGAAACACCATATATTTT; cdr3_aa: CASGPRGSGNTIYF
clone_size: -; v_call: TRBV6-5; d_call: -; j_call: TRBJ1-1; cdr3_nt: TGTGCCAGCAGTTTACATACGGGGAACACTGAAGCTTTCTTT; cdr3_aa: CASSLHTGNTEAFF
clone_size: -; v_call: TRBV10-1; d_call: -; j_call: TRBJ1-1; cdr3_nt: TGCGCCAGCCAACAGGTGAACACTGAAGCTTTCTTT; cdr3_aa: CASQQVNTEAFF
clone_size: -; v_call: TRBV15; d_call: TRBD1; j_call: TRBJ1-4; cdr3_nt: TGTGCCACCAGCAGAAGGGGGCGGACTAATGAAAAACTGTTTTTT; cdr3_aa: CATSRRGRTNEKLFF
clone_size: -; v_call: TRBV4-3; d_call: TRBD1; j_call: TRBJ2-5; cdr3_nt: TGCGCCTCCTCCCGGGACAGACAAGAGACCCAGTACTTC; cdr3_aa: CASSRDRQETQYF
clone_size: -; v_call: TRBV6-4; d_call: TRBD2; j_call: TRBJ2-1; cdr3_nt: TGTGCCAGCAGTGTGGCAAGCGGGGGGCGGGATGAGCAGTTCTTC; cdr3_aa: CASSVASGGRDEQFF
clone_size: -; v_call: TRBV21-1; d_call: -; j_call: TRBJ2-1; cdr3_nt: TGTGCCAGCAGCAAAAGGTTCTCTAGCGGGATGAATGAGCAGTTCTTC; cdr3_aa: CASSKRFSSGMNEQFF
clone_size: -; v_call: TRBV6-6; d_call: TRBD1; j_call: TRBJ2-2; cdr3_nt: TGTGCCAGCAGTGACAGGGCAAACACCGGGGAGCTGTTTTTT; cdr3_aa: CASSDRANTGELFF
clone_size: once; v_call: TRBV11-2; d_call: TRBD2; j_call: TRBJ2-3; cdr3_nt: TGTGCCAGCAGCTTGACTAGCGGCACAGATACGCAGTATTTT; cdr3_aa: CASSLTSGTDTQYF
clone_size: -; v_call: TRBV4-3; d_call: TRBD1; j_call: TRBJ2-7; cdr3_nt: TGCGCCAGCAGCCAAGACAGGGGGTACGGGTACGAGCAGTACTTC; cdr3_aa: CASSQDRGYGYEQYF
clone_size: -; v_call: TRBV27; d_call: -; j_call: TRBJ1-1; cdr3_nt: TGTGCCAGCAGTTTGTTCCGGGACACTGAAGCTTTCTTT; cdr3_aa: CASSLFRDTEAFF
clone_size: -; v_call: TRBV24-1; d_call: TRBD2; j_call: TRBJ2-1; cdr3_nt: TGTGCCACCAGTGATATGTCTGGGCTAGCGGGAATCTATGAGCAGTTCTTC; cdr3_aa: CATSDMSGLAGIYEQFF
clone_size: -; v_call: TRBV19; d_call: -; j_call: TRBJ2-5; cdr3_nt: TGTGCCACGAGGGGGCTAGCGGGTTACCAAGAGACCCAGTACTTC; cdr3_aa: CATRGLAGYQETQYF
clone_size: -; v_call: TRBV28; d_call: TRBD2; j_call: TRBJ2-7; cdr3_nt: TGTGCCAGCAGTGGGAGCGGGAGGGGGGACGAGCAGTACTTC; cdr3_aa: CASSGSGRGDEQYF
clone_size: -; v_call: TRBV5-1; d_call: -; j_call: TRBJ2-7; cdr3_nt: TGCGCCAGCAGCTTGGCCCGACTCGACGAGCAGTACTTC; cdr3_aa: CASSLARLDEQYF
clone_size: -; v_call: TRBV14; d_call: TRBD2; j_call: TRBJ2-1; cdr3_nt: TGTGCCAGCAGCCAAGTGTTGGCTAGCGGGGTCTACAATGAGCAGTTCTTC; cdr3_aa: CASSQVLASGVYNEQFF
clone_size: -; v_call: TRBV5-6; d_call: -; j_call: TRBJ1-5; cdr3_nt: TGTGCCAGCAGCTTGTTCGGGGATCAGCCCCAGCATTTT; cdr3_aa: CASSLFGDQPQHF
clone_size: -; v_call: TRBV5-6; d_call: -; j_call: TRBJ2-1; cdr3_nt: TGTGCCAGCAGCTCGTTCCTCGAGCAGTTCTTC; cdr3_aa: CASSSFLEQFF
clone_size: -; v_call: TRBV2; d_call: -; j_call: TRBJ2-2; cdr3_nt: TGTGCCAGCAGTGAGGAGACCGTCGACACCGGGGAGCTGTTTTTT; cdr3_aa: CASSEETVDTGELFF
clone_size: -; v_call: TRBV10-2; d_call: -; j_call: TRBJ1-5; cdr3_nt: TGCGCCAGCAACTCGGGGCAGGGGTTCAATCAGCCCCAGCATTTT; cdr3_aa: CASNSGQGFNQPQHF
clone_size: few; v_call: TRBV14; d_call: -; j_call: TRBJ2-1; cdr3_nt: TGTGCCAGCAGCCAAGATTGGGCGTACAATGAGCAGTTCTTC; cdr3_aa: CASSQDWAYNEQFF
clone_size: -; v_call: TRBV3-1/TRBV3-2; d_call: -; j_call: TRBJ1-1; cdr3_nt: TGTGCCAGCAGCCAAGAGCATCCAGCCTCAGGGACACTAAACACTGAAGCTTTCTTT; cdr3_aa: CASSQEHPASGTLNTEAFF
clone_size: -; v_call: TRBV7-5; d_call: -; j_call: TRBJ2-7; cdr3_nt: TGTGCCAGAAGCTTAGCTAGCGGGAGAGGCCCCTACGAGCAGTACTTC; cdr3_aa: CARSLASGRGPYEQYF
clone_size: -; v_call: TRBV5-8; d_call: -; j_call: TRBJ1-4; cdr3_nt: TGTGCCAGCAGCTTGTGGGGGGGCAATGAAAAACTGTTTTTT; cdr3_aa: CASSLWGGNEKLFF
clone_size: -; v_call: TRBV28; d_call: -; j_call: TRBJ2-7; cdr3_nt: TGTGCCAGCAGTATTAGCGGTTACGAGCAGTACTTC; cdr3_aa: CASSISGYEQYF
clone_size: -; v_call: TRBV7-2; d_call: -; j_call: TRBJ2-5; cdr3_nt: TGTGCCAGCAGCTTAGGGGCAGGGTTCCAAGAGACCCAGTACTTC; cdr3_aa: CASSLGAGFQETQYF
clone_size: few; v_call: TRBV21-1; d_call: -; j_call: TRBJ2-1; cdr3_nt: TGTGCCAGCAGCAAATGGGATCCCAGGGGCAATGAGCAGTTCTTC; cdr3_aa: CASSKWDPRGNEQFF